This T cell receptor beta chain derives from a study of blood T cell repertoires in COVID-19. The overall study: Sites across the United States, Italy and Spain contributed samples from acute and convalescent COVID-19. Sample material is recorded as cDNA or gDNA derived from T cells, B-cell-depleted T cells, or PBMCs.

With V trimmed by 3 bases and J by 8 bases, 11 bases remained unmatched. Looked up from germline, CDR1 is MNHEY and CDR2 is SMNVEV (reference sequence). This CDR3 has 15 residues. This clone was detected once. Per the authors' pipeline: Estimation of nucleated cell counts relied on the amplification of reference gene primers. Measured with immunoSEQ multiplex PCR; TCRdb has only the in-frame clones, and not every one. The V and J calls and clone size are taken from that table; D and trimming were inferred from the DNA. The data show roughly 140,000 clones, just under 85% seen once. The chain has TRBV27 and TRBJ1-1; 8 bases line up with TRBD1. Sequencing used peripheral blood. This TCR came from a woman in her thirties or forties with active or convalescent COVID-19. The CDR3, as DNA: TGTGCCAGCAGTTTGGGACGGACAGGGACTCGGGAAGCTTTCTTT. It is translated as CASSLGRTGTREAFF.